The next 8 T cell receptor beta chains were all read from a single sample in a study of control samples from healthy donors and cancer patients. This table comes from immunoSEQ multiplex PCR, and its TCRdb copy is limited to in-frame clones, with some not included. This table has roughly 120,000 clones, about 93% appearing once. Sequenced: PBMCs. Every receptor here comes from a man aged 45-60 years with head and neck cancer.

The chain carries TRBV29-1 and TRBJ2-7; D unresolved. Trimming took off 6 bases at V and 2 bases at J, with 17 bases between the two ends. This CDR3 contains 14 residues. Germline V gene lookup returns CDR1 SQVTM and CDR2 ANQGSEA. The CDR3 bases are TGCAGCGTGCAAAGAGGTTCTCCCCCCTACGAGCAGTACTTC. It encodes CSVQRGSPPYEQYF.

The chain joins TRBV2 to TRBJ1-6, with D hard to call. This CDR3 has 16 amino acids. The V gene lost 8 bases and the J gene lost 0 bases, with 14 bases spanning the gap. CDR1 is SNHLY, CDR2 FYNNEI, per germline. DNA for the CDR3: TGTGCCAGCGGTGCGCGTGTTAGCTCCTATAATTCACCCCTCCACTTT. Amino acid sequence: CASGARVSSYNSPLHF.

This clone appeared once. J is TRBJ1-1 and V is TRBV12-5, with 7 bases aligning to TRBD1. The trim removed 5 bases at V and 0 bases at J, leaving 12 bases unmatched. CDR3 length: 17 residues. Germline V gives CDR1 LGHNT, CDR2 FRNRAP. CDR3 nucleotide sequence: TGTGCTAGTGGTATAGGGGGCGGATGGGTCATGAACACTGAAGCTTTCTTT. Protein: CASGIGGGWVMNTEAFF.

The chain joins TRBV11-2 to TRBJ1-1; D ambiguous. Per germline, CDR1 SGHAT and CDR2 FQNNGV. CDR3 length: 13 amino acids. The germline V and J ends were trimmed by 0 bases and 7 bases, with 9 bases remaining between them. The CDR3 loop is CASSLDGPVEAFF. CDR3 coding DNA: TGTGCCAGCAGCTTAGATGGGCCCGTTGAAGCTTTCTTT.

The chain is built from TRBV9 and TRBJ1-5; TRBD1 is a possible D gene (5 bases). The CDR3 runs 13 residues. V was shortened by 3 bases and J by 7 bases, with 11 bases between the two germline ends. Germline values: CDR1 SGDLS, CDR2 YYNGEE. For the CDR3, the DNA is TGTGCCAGCAGCGCGGGGGTTGGACAGCCCCAGCATTTT. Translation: CASSAGVGQPQHF.

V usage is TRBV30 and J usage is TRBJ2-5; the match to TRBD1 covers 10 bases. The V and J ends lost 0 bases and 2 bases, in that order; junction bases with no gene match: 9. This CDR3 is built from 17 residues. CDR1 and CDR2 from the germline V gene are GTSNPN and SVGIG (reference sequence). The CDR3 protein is CAWSVGDRGVGQETQYF. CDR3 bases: TGTGCCTGGAGTGTAGGGGACAGGGGTGTGGGGCAAGAGACCCAGTACTTC.

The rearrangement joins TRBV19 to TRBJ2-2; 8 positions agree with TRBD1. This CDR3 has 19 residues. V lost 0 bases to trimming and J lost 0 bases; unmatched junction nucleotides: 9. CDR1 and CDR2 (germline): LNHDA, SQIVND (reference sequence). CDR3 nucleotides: TGTGCCAGTAGTATAGATCTATTTCACAGGGGGGCGAACACCGGGGAGCTGTTTTTT. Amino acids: CASSIDLFHRGANTGELFF.

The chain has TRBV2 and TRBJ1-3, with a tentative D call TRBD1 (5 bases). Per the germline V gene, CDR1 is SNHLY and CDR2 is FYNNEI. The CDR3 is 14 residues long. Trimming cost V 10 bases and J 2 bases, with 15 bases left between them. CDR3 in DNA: TGTGCCATGTTCCAGGGCGAGGCTGGAAACACCATATATTTT. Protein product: CAMFQGEAGNTIYF.